The 14 T cell receptor beta chains given below trace back to one sample, sequenced in a study of T cells in Graves' hyperthyroidism and ophthalmopathy. TCR beta CDR3 regions were amplified from RNA. The HTBI set primed first-round TCR CDR3 RT-PCR. TCRdb re-analysed the multiplex PCR reads in MiXCR, keeping a single row per CDR3 protein. The data hold a few hundred thousand distinct CDR3 sequences, with approximately 15% observed a single time. Specimen: blood. The source is a young woman with Graves' hyperthyroidism that later progressed to Graves' ophthalmopathy.

This clonotype appeared many times. The chain carries TRBV5-1 and TRBJ2-1, with 15 nucleotides matching TRBD2. Trimming at V came to 3 bases and at J to 3 bases, leaving 4 bases not matched to a gene. This CDR3 comprises 17 residues. CDR1 and CDR2 (germline): SGHRS, YFSETQ. The CDR3 DNA sequence: TGCGCCAGCAGCTGGGGACTAGCGGGAGGTATCTACAATGAGCAGTTCTTC. Protein: CASSWGLAGGIYNEQFF.

The chain carries TRBV27 and TRBJ2-2; the match to TRBD1 covers 10 bases. The CDR3 contains 14 residues. V was pared by 3 bases and J by 7 bases, with 2 bases of the junction left unmatched. Germline V CDR1 and CDR2: MNHEY, SMNVEV (reference sequence). CDR3 nucleotide sequence: TGTGCCAGCAGTTTGACAGGGGGCATCGGGGAGCTGTTTTTT. Translation gives CASSLTGGIGELFF.

This clonotype was seen at least ten times. The V gene is TRBV20-1, the J gene TRBJ2-2, with D possibly being TRBD2 (7 bases). Germline CDR1 and CDR2: DFQATT and SNEGSKA (reference sequence). Trimming took 0 bases from V and 0 from J, leaving 17 bases between them. CDR3 size: 18 residues. The CDR3 region has the DNA TGCAGTGCTAGAGATGGCCAGCGGGGACATGCGAACACCGGGGAGCTGTTTTTT. Its translation is CSARDGQRGHANTGELFF.

This clonotype was observed a few times. This chain uses TRBV25-1 with TRBJ2-2; 8 bases agree with TRBD2. Germline values: CDR1 MGHDK, CDR2 SYGVNS. This CDR3 region has 16 residues. The V gene end was trimmed by 6 bases and the J gene end by 0 bases; junction bases not matched to a gene: 6. The CDR3 DNA follows: TGTGCCAGCAGATCCTATAGCGGGGCGAACACCGGGGAGCTGTTTTTT. This gives the protein CASRSYSGANTGELFF.

The rearrangement uses TRBV3-2 and TRBJ2-5; the DNA was not used to check the table's D call, TRBD1. TRBV3-2 is a recognized pseudogene. This CDR3 contains 18 residues. The CDR3 here is CASSQDLKGQGPQETQYF. The CDR3, as DNA: TGTGCCAGCAGCCAAGATCTGAAAGGGCAGGGACCACAAGAGACCCAGTACTTC.

This clonotype was picked up many times. CDR3 nucleotide sequence: TGTGCCAGCAGCCCGACAGGTGGGGATTTGCCCCAGCATTTT. It encodes CASSPTGGDLPQHF. The chain joins TRBV6-1 to TRBJ1-5, with D possibly TRBD1 on 6 matching bases. This CDR3 is built from 14 residues. Germline V lookup: CDR1 MNHNS, CDR2 SASEGT. The V end was cut by 6 bases, the J end by 9 bases, with 18 bases between.

This clonotype was seen many times. The genes are TRBV27 and TRBJ1-1; D is undetermined. Germline values: CDR1 MNHEY, CDR2 SMNVEV (reference sequence). Trimming stripped 6 bases from V and 0 bases from J, with 11 bases between. The CDR3 contains 14 residues. CDR3 region: CASSPTGLNTEAFF. In nucleotides, the CDR3 is TGTGCCAGCAGCCCTACCGGGTTGAACACTGAAGCTTTCTTT.

There are many counts of this clonotype. The chain is built from TRBV30 and TRBJ2-7; D call uncertain. There are 12 residues in the CDR3. The germline V and J ends were trimmed by 1 base and 3 bases, with 7 bases remaining between them. CDR1 and CDR2 from the germline V gene are GTSNPN and SVGIG (reference sequence). CDR3 sequence (DNA): TGTGCCTGGAGTGGCGCAGTCTACGAGCAGTACTTC. This encodes CAWSGAVYEQYF.

V is TRBV12-3 or TRBV12-4 and J is TRBJ1-1; tentative D call: TRBD1 (6 bases). The CDR3 totals 18 residues. Trimming cost V 3 bases and J 4 bases, with 24 bases left between them. The CDR3 reads CASSFLPGGALGGTEAFF. CDR3 nucleotides: TGTGCCAGCAGTTTCCTGCCGGGGGGGGCTCTAGGAGGCACTGAAGCTTTCTTT.

This clonotype came up a few times. V and J are TRBV15 and TRBJ1-2, with TRBD1 identical over 7 bases. From germline, CDR1 is LNHNV and CDR2 YYDKDF (reference sequence). V lost 3 bases and J lost 6; bases outside the gene matches: 4. The CDR3 contains 13 residues. CDR3 in amino acids: CATSSRGQDGYTF. The CDR3 region has the DNA TGTGCCACCAGCAGCCGCGGACAGGATGGCTACACCTTC. The whole variable domain, filled in from reference TRBV15 and TRBJ1-2, reads DAMVIQNPRYQVTQFGKPVTLSCSQTLNHNVMYWYQQKSSQAPKLLFHYYDKDFNNEADTPDNFQSRRPNTSFCFLDIRSPGLGDTAMYLCATSSRGQDGYTFGSGTRLTVV.

This clonotype was seen more than once but under ten times. V is TRBV9 and J is TRBJ2-2; 16 bases line up with TRBD2. The germline CDR1 and CDR2 sequences are SGDLS and YYNGEE. The CDR3 length is 16 residues. The trim removed 5 bases at V and 6 bases at J, leaving 4 bases unmatched. CDR3 region: CASRSGTSGRAGELFF. The CDR3 region has the DNA TGTGCCAGCAGATCTGGGACTAGCGGGAGGGCCGGGGAGCTGTTTTTT.

This clonotype was recorded at least ten times. The CDR3 sequence is CASSQGRHTEAFF. Here the CDR3 DNA reads TGTGCCAGCAGCCAAGGGCGACACACTGAAGCTTTCTTT. This chain connects TRBV3-1 to TRBJ1-1, with D hard to call. V was cut by 1 base and J by 3 bases, with 6 bases left in between. The germline gives CDR1 LGHDT, CDR2 YNNKEL (reference sequence). The CDR3 loop spans 13 amino acids.

The chain recombines TRBV28 with TRBJ2-7, with TRBD1 as a possible D gene (6 bases). The V gene's germline CDR1 is MDHEN and CDR2 SYDVKM. This CDR3 spans 16 amino acids. Deletions cut 3 bases from V and 3 bases from J, with 18 bases between. The CDR3 DNA is TGTGCCAGCAGTTTGTATTTCGGCAGGGGTCTCTACGAGCAGTACTTC. Protein sequence: CASSLYFGRGLYEQYF. Drawing the rest from reference TRBV28 and TRBJ2-7, the complete variable domain is DVKVTQSSRYLVKRTGEKVFLECVQDMDHENMFWYRQDPGLGLRLIYFSYDVKMKEKGDIPEGYSVSREKKERFSLILESASTNQTSMYLCASSLYFGRGLYEQYFGPGTRLTVT.

The chain is built from TRBV3-1 and TRBJ2-5; 11 bases map to TRBD2. In germline, CDR1 is LGHDT, CDR2 YNNKEL (reference sequence). The CDR3 is 16 amino acids. The junction had 8 bases not matched to a gene; V was cut back by 5 bases and J by 3 bases. CDR3 region: CASSVRPSGGKETQYF. As DNA, the CDR3 is TGTGCCAGCAGCGTTAGGCCTAGCGGGGGGAAAGAGACCCAGTACTTC.